The 5 T cell receptor beta chains in this list originate from one sample, sequenced in a study of blood T cell repertoires in COVID-19. TCRdb keeps only in-frame clones here, not all; method: immunoSEQ multiplex PCR. This table has roughly 120,000 clones, about 92% appearing once. Sequences were obtained from peripheral blood. Receptor source: a man aged 50-60 years with active COVID-19.

The V call is TRBV19, the J call TRBJ1-4, with 9 bases fitting TRBD1. Germline V gene lookup returns CDR1 LNHDA and CDR2 SQIVND (reference sequence). The CDR3 runs 15 residues. V lost 7 bases and J lost 8; bases outside the gene matches: 11. The chain's CDR3 is CASTGDRAGGEKLFF. CDR3 sequence (DNA): TGTGCCAGTACCGGGGACAGGGCAGGTGGGGAAAAACTGTTTTTT. Variable domain in full (rest from reference TRBV19 and TRBJ1-4): DGGITQSPKYLFRKEGQNVTLSCEQNLNHDAMYWYRQDPGQGLRLIYYSQIVNDFQKGDIAEGYSVSREKKESFPLTVTSAQKNPTAFYLCASTGDRAGGEKLFFGSGTQLSVL.

The chain recombines TRBV11-3 with TRBJ2-7; the match to TRBD1 covers 8 bases. This CDR3 contains 14 residues. The V gene end was trimmed by 1 base and the J gene end by 5 bases; junction bases not matched to a gene: 4. Germline assignment: CDR1 SGHNT and CDR2 YENEEA. As DNA, the CDR3 is TGTGCCAGCAGCTTAGGGACAGGGAGAGACGAGCAGTACTTC. Its translation is CASSLGTGRDEQYF.

The chain joins TRBV11-3 to TRBJ2-3; 9 bases align to TRBD2. Germline V gene sequence: CDR1 SGHNT, CDR2 YENEEA. This CDR3 contains 16 residues. Trimming at V came to 7 bases and at J to 0 bases, leaving 8 bases not matched to a gene. Here the CDR3 reads CASKGTSRTSTDTQYF. The CDR3, as DNA: TGTGCCAGCAAAGGGACTAGCAGAACTAGCACAGATACGCAGTATTTT.

The CDR3 here is CASSLEAFRTGELFF. The CDR3 bases are TGCGCCAGCAGCTTGGAAGCTTTTCGCACCGGGGAGCTGTTTTTT. The genes are TRBV5-1 and TRBJ2-2; no reliable D call. Trimming pared 0 bases from V and 4 bases from J, leaving 10 bases between. Germline V gene sequence: CDR1 SGHRS, CDR2 YFSETQ. The CDR3 length is 15 residues.

The genes are TRBV5-1 and TRBJ1-6; TRBD1 might be the D (6 bases). The V end lost 4 bases, the J end lost 7 bases, and 15 bases lay between the germline ends. The V gene's germline CDR1 is SGHRS and CDR2 YFSETQ. The CDR3 is made up of 15 amino acids. CDR3 protein: CASSVGQSPNSPLHF. CDR3 DNA: TGCGCCAGCAGCGTAGGACAGTCCCCGAATTCACCCCTCCACTTT.